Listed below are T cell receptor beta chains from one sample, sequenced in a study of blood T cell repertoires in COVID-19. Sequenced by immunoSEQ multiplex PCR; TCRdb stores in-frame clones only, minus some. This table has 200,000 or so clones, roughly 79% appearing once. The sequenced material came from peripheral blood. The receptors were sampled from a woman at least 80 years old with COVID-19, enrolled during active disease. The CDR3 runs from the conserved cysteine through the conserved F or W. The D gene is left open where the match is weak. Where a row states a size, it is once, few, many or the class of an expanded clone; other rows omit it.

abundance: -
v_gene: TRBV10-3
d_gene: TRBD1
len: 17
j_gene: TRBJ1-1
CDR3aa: CAISDTGGGLLNTEAFF
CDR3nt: TGTGCCATCAGTGATACAGGGGGCGGCCTCTTGAACACTGAAGCTTTCTTT

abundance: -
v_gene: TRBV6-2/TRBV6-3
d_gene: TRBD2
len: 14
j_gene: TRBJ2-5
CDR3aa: CASSWTSPQETQYF
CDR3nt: TGTGCCAGCAGCTGGACTAGCCCTCAAGAGACCCAGTACTTC

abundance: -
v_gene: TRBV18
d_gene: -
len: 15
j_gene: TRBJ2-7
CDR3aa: CASSPPRGPPYEQYF
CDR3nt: TGTGCCAGCTCACCACCGCGGGGGCCCCCCTACGAGCAGTACTTC

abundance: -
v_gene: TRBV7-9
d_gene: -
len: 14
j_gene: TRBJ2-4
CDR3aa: CASSSHSGSNIQYF
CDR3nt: TGTGCCAGCAGCTCACATAGCGGATCAAACATTCAGTACTTC

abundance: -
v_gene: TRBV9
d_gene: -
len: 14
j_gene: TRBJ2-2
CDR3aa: CASSVATGDGELFF
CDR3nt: TGTGCCAGCAGCGTAGCTACGGGTGACGGGGAGCTGTTTTTT

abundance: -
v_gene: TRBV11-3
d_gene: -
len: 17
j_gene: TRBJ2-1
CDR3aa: CASSLDGGRPTYNEQFF
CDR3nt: TGTGCCAGCAGCTTAGACGGGGGTAGACCAACCTACAATGAGCAGTTCTTC

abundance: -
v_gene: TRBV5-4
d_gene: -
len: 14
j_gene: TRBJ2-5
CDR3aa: CASSLEASGETQYF
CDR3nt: TGTGCCAGCAGCTTGGAGGCGTCGGGGGAGACCCAGTACTTC

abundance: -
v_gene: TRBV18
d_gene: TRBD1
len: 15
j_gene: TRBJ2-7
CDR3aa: CASSPRDRLQLEQYF
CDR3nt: TGTGCCAGCTCACCACGGGACAGGTTGCAACTCGAGCAGTACTTC

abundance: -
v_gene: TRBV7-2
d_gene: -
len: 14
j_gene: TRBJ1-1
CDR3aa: CASSFAGRGTEAFF
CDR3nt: TGTGCCAGCAGCTTCGCAGGACGGGGCACTGAAGCTTTCTTT

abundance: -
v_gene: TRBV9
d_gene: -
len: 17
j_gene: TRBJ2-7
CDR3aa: CASSTGDPSASSYEQYF
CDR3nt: TGTGCCAGCAGCACGGGGGACCCTAGTGCGAGCTCCTACGAGCAGTACTTC

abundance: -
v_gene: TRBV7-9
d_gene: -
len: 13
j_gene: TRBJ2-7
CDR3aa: CASSLEEVGEQYF
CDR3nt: TGTGCCAGCAGCTTAGAAGAGGTCGGGGAGCAGTACTTC

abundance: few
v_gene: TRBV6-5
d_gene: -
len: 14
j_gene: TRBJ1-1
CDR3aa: CASTRRGTNTEAFF
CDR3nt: TGTGCCAGCACCAGGAGGGGAACGAACACTGAAGCTTTCTTT

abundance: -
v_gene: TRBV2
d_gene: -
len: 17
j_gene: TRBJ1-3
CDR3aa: CASTQTGSPSSGNTIYF
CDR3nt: TGTGCCAGCACCCAAACAGGTTCTCCCAGCTCTGGAAACACCATATATTTT

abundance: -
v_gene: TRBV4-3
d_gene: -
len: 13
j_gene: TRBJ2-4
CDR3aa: CASSHPRGDIQYF
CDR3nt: TGCGCCAGCAGCCACCCCAGGGGTGACATTCAGTACTTC

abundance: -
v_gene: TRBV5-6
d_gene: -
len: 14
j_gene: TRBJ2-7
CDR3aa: CASSLAGIVNEQYF
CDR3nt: TGTGCCAGCAGCTTGGCGGGGATCGTTAACGAGCAGTACTTC

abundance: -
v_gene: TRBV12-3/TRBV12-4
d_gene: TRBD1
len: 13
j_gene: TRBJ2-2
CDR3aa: CASGQGKTGELFF
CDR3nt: TGTGCCTCTGGACAGGGTAAAACCGGGGAGCTGTTTTTT

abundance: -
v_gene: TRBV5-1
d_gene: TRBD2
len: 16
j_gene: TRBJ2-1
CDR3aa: CASSRGLAGGHNEQFF
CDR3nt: TGCGCCAGCAGCCGGGGACTAGCGGGAGGACACAATGAGCAGTTCTTC

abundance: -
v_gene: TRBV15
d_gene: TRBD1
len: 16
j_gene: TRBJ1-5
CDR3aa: CATSRDLTGGGQPQHF
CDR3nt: TGTGCCACCAGCAGAGACCTGACAGGGGGCGGTCAGCCCCAGCATTTT

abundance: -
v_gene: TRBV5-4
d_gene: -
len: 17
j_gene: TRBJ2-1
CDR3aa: CASNPSPGLVAYNEQFF
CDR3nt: TGTGCCAGCAACCCAAGCCCGGGACTCGTCGCCTACAATGAGCAGTTCTTC

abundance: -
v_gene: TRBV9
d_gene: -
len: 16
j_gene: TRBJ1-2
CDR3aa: CASSVDGQPNNYGYTF
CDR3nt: TGTGCCAGCAGCGTAGATGGACAGCCTAATAACTATGGCTACACCTTC

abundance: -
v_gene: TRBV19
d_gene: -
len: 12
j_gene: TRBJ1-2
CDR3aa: CASTDTNYGYTF
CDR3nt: TGTGCCAGTACCGACACCAACTATGGCTACACCTTC

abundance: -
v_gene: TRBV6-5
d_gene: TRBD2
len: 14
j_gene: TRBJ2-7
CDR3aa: CASSRLAGTYEQYF
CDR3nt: TGTGCCAGCAGCCGACTAGCGGGGACCTACGAGCAGTACTTC

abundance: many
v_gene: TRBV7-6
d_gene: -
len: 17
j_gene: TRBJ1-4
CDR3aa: CASSSTAHSGVNEKLFF
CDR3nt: TGTGCCAGCAGCTCGACGGCGCACTCAGGGGTTAATGAAAAACTGTTTTTT

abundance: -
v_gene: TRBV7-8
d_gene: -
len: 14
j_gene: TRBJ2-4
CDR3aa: CASSTDPSGYIQYF
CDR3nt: TGTGCCAGCAGCACGGACCCCAGCGGGTACATTCAGTACTTC

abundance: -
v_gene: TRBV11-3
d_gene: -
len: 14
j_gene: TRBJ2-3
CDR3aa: CASSLEAGTDTQYF
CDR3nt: TGTGCCAGCAGCTTAGAGGCAGGCACAGATACGCAGTATTTT

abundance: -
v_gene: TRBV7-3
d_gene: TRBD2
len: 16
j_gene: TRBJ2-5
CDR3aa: CASSQRGGARLETQYF
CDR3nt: TGTGCCAGCAGCCAACGGGGGGGAGCTCGTTTAGAGACCCAGTACTTC

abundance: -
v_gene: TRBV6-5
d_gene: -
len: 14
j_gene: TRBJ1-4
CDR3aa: CASSSGGDREKLFF
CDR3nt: TGTGCCAGCAGTTCGGGGGGGGATAGGGAAAAACTGTTTTTT

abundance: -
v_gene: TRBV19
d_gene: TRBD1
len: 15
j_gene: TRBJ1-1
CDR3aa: CASSTDRVTNTEAFF
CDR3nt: TGTGCCAGTAGTACGGACAGGGTTACGAACACTGAAGCTTTCTTT

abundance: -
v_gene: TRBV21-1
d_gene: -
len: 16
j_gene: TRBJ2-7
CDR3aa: CASSPYRRTGVYEQYF
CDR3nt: TGTGCCAGCAGCCCCTACCGGAGGACAGGGGTGTACGAGCAGTACTTC

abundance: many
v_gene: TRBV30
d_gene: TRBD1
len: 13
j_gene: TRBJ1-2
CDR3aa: CALGQGFLYGYTF
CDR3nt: TGTGCCTTAGGACAGGGATTTTTGTATGGCTACACCTTC

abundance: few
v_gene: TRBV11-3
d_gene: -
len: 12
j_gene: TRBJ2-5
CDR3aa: CASSPLQETQYF
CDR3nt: TGTGCCAGCAGTCCACTACAAGAGACCCAGTACTTC

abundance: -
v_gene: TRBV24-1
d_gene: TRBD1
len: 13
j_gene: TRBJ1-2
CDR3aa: CAIAGQGVRGYTF
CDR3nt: TGTGCCATCGCGGGACAGGGTGTAAGGGGCTACACCTTC

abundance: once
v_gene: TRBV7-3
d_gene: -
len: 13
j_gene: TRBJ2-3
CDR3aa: CASSLMGQDTQYF
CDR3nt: TGTGCCAGCAGCTTAATGGGCCAAGATACGCAGTATTTT

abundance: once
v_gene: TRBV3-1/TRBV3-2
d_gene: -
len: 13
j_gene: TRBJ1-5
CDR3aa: CASSQYRVQPQHF
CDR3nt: TGTGCCAGCAGCCAGTACAGGGTCCAGCCCCAGCATTTT

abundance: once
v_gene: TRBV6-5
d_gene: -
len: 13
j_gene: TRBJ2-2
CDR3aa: CASSYSSTGELFF
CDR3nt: TGTGCCAGCAGTTACTCGTCAACCGGGGAGCTGTTTTTT

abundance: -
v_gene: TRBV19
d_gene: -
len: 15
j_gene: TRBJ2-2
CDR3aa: CASSIRHLNTGELFF
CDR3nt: TGTGCCAGTAGTATCAGACACCTGAACACCGGGGAGCTGTTTTTT

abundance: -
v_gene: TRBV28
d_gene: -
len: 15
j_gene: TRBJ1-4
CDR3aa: CASSPRGGANEKLFF
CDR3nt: TGTGCCAGCAGTCCCCGCGGGGGAGCTAATGAAAAACTGTTTTTT

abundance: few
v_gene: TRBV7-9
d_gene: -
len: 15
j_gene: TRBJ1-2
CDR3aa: CASSPGAGVNYGYTF
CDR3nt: TGTGCCAGCAGCCCGGGTGCAGGGGTAAACTATGGCTACACCTTC

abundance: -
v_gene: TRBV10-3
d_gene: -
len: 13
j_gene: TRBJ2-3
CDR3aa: CAISVGVRNTQYF
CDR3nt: TGTGCCATCAGTGTAGGGGTTCGAAATACGCAGTATTTT

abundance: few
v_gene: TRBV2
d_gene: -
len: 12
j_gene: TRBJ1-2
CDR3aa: CASRGQMRGYTF
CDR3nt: TGTGCCAGCAGAGGACAGATGCGTGGCTACACCTTC

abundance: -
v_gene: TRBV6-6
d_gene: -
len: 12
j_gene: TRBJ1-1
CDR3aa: CASSFPDTEAFF
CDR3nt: TGTGCCAGCAGTTTTCCGGACACTGAAGCTTTCTTT